This TCR beta chain was observed in a study of cytomegalovirus exposure and HLA in healthy donors. Study in general: A subsequent analysis reported that the roughly 120 validation repertoires were produced on the same platform that had also been used for the roughly 670 first-cohort repertoires.

The protocol was immunoSEQ multiplex PCR, while the TCRdb copy is restricted to in-frame clones and leaves out a portion. The table has 150,000 or so clones, more than 80% seen once. Study-wide findings and caveats: Testing in vitro showed three CMV-associated chains specific for CMV antigens. Usually a TCR sequence was rare, but some public TCRs were found in many donors. Reportedly, cytomegalovirus status was diagnosed with high sensitivity and specificity.

This CDR3 is 17 amino acids long. With 5 bases removed from V and 5 bases from J, the gap between germline ends came to 26 bases. Germline CDR1 reads SGHRS; CDR2 reads YFSETQ. This clone showed up many times. Its antigen is still unknown. V and J are TRBV5-1 and TRBJ2-7; D might be TRBD2 (7 bases). This clonotype was obtained from a woman between 25 and 40 years old in good health and CMV-seropositive. The material sequenced was PBMCs. The CDR3 DNA reads as TGCGCCAGCAGGGGTGGGGGGCCAAGTGCTAGCGGTGACGAGCAGTACTTC. Encoded protein: CASRGGGPSASGDEQYF.